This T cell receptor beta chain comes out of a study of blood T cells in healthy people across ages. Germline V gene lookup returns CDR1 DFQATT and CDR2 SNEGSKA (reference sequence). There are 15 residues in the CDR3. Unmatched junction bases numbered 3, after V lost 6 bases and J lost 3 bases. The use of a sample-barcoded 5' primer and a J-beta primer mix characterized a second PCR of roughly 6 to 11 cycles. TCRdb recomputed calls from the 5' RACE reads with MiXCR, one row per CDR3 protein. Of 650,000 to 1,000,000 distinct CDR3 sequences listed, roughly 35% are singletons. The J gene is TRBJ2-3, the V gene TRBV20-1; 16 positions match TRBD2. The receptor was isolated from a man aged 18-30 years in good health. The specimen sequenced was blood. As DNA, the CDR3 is TGCAGTGCCCTGGGACTAGCGGGGGGGACAGATACGCAGTATTTT. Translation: CSALGLAGGTDTQYF.